Sequencing of this T cell receptor (beta chain) was carried out in a study of cytomegalovirus exposure and HLA in healthy donors. Study outcomes and limitations: Approximately 18,000 TCR beta sequences were associated with HLA alleles at 0.05 false discovery rate in a later analysis. It was shown in a later analysis that HLA-associated TCR beta chains were more clonally expanded than other, equally common chains.

While unrecorded immune exposures were likely, the donors were nominally healthy when sampled. In its sample, this clone was seen a few times. Antigen: not known. 60 Vbeta and 13 Jbeta primers were used in PCR. The method was immunoSEQ multiplex PCR; TCRdb's version includes in-frame clones alone and lacks a portion of them. This table holds about 140,000 clones, roughly 80% found once. V dropped 7 bases and J dropped 5 bases, with 21 bases sitting between them. Per germline, CDR1 SNHLY and CDR2 FYNNEI. The CDR3 has 17 amino acids. Sequenced sample: PBMCs. The chain combines TRBV2 with TRBJ1-6; tentative D call: TRBD1 (6 bases). This clonotype was sampled from a male donor in good health and CMV-seronegative. For the CDR3, the DNA is TGTGCCAGCAAACCGCTCCCGGGACACTCTGATAATTCACCCCTCCACTTT. Translated, it gives CASKPLPGHSDNSPLHF.